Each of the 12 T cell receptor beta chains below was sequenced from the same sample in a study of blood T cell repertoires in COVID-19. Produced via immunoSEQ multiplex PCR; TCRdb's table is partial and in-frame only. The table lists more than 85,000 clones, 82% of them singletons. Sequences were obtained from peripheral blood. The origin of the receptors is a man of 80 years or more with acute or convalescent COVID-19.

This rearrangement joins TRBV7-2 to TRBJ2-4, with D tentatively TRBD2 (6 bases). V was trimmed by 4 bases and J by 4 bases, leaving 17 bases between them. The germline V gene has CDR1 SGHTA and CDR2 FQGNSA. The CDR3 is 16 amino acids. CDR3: CASSSRKPGDKNIQYF. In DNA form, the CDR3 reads TGTGCCAGCAGCTCAAGAAAACCGGGAGATAAAAACATTCAGTACTTC.

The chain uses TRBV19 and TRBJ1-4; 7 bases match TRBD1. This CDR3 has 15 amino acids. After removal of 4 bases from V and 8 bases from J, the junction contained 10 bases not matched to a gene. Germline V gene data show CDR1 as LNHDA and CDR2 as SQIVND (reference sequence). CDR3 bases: TGTGCCAGTAGTAGAGGGACAGAAGGAAGCGAAAAACTGTTTTTT. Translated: CASSRGTEGSEKLFF.

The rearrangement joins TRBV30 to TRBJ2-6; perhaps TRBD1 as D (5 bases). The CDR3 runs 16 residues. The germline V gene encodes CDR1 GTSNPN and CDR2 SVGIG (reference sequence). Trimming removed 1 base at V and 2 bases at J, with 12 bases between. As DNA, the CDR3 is TGTGCCTGGAGTGACACTCCCAGGGCTGGGGCCAACGTCCTGACTTTC. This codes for CAWSDTPRAGANVLTF. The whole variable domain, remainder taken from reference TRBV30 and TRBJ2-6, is SQTIHQWPATLVQPVGSPLSLECTVEGTSNPNLYWYRQAAGRGLQLLFYSVGIGQISSEVPQNLSASRPQDRQFILSSKKLLLSDSGFYLCAWSDTPRAGANVLTFGAGSRLTVL.

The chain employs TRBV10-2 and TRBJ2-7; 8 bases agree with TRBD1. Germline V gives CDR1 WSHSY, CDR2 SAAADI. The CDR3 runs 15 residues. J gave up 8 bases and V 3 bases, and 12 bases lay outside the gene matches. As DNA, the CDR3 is TGCGCCAGCAGTGACTTAATAGGACAGGGCTTAAAGCAGTACTTC. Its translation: CASSDLIGQGLKQYF.

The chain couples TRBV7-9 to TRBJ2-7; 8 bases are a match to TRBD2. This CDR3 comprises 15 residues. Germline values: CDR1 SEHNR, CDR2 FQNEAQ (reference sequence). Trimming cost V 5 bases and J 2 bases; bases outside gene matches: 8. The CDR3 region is CASSLEAGAAYEQYF. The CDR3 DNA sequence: TGTGCCAGCAGCCTAGAAGCGGGGGCCGCCTACGAGCAGTACTTC.

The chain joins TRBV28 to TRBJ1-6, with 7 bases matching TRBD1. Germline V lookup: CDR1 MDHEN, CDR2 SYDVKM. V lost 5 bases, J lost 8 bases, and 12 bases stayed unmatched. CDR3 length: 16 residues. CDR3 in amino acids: CASSLGQAEGDSPLHF. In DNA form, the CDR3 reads TGTGCCAGCAGTCTCGGACAGGCCGAGGGGGATTCACCCCTCCACTTT.

In DNA form, the CDR3 reads TGCGCCAGCAGCCACTCGGGACAGTCCGAAGCTTTCTTT. Residues: CASSHSGQSEAFF. The rearrangement joins TRBV4-3 to TRBJ1-1; 7 bases line up with TRBD1. The trim removed 3 bases at V and 8 bases at J, leaving 6 bases unmatched. Germline V lookup: CDR1 LGHNA, CDR2 YSLEER. CDR3 length: 13 residues.

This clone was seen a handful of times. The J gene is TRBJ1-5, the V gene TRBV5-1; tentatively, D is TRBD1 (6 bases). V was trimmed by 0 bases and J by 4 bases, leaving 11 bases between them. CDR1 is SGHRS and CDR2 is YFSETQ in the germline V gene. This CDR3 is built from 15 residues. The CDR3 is CASSLAGAGNQPQHF. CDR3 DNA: TGCGCCAGCAGCTTGGCAGGGGCAGGGAATCAGCCCCAGCATTTT.

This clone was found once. CDR3 nucleotides: TGCGCCAGCAGCCAAGTTGGCTCAGGGGGCGAAAAACTGTTTTTT. Translation: CASSQVGSGGEKLFF. The chain recombines TRBV4-3 with TRBJ1-4, with 8 bases lining up with TRBD1. The CDR3 has 15 residues. The junction had 6 bases not matched to a gene; V was cut back by 1 base and J by 8 bases. Germline V gene sequence: CDR1 LGHNA, CDR2 YSLEER.

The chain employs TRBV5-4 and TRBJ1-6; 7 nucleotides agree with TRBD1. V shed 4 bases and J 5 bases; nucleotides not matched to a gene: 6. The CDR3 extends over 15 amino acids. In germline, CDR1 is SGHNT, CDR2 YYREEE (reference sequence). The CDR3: CASSPGTANNSPLHF. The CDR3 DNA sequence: TGTGCCAGCAGCCCTGGGACAGCTAATAATTCACCCCTCCACTTT.

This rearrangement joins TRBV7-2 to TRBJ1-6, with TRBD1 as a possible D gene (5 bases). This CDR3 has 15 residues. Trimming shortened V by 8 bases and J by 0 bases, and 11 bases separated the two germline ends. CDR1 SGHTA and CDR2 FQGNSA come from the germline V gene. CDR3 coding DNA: TGTGCCAGCGGAAAGGGGTTCTCCTATAATTCACCCCTCCACTTT. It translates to CASGKGFSYNSPLHF.

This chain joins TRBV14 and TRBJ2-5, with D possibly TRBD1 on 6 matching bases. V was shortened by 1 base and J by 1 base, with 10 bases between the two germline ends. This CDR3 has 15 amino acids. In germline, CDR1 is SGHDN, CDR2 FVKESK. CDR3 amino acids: CASSQGQQGQETQYF. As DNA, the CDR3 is TGTGCCAGCAGCCAAGGACAACAGGGCCAAGAGACCCAGTACTTC.